This T cell receptor beta chain is drawn from a study of CD8+CD57+ T cells in acquired aplastic anemia. Study-level background: Sorted CD4+ plus CD8+ cells gave DNA averaging roughly 2.9 ug.

Study outcomes and limitations: Between the patient and control groups, CD8+ Simpson's diversity did not differ significantly. Over 25 CD8+ CDR3 sequences occurred in both the patients and the controls.

Genomic DNA served as template for TCR beta VDJ and CDR3 profiling. MiXCR was run by TCRdb on the reads, yielding one entry per CDR3 protein. The sample comprises around 220,000 distinct CDR3 sequences, about half of which are singletons, and just under 20% rests with the top ten. Patients picked for sequencing had shown CD8+CD57+ cell expansion detected by flow cytometry. This clonotype appeared many times. Its cognate antigen is unknown. This CDR3 contains 16 residues. Germline loops: CDR1 SGHVS, CDR2 FNYEAQ. V lost 3 bases to trimming and J lost 0 bases; unmatched junction nucleotides: 6. Sequences were obtained from sorted CD4+, CD8+, or CD8+CD57+ T cells (not recorded which) from PBMCs. The rearrangement links TRBV7-6 to TRBJ2-5; 8 nucleotides line up with TRBD1. This clonotype was sampled from a human donor with aplastic anemia. CDR3 in amino acids: CASSFFGQGHQETQYF. CDR3 sequence (DNA): TGTGCCAGCAGCTTTTTTGGACAGGGCCACCAAGAGACCCAGTACTTC.